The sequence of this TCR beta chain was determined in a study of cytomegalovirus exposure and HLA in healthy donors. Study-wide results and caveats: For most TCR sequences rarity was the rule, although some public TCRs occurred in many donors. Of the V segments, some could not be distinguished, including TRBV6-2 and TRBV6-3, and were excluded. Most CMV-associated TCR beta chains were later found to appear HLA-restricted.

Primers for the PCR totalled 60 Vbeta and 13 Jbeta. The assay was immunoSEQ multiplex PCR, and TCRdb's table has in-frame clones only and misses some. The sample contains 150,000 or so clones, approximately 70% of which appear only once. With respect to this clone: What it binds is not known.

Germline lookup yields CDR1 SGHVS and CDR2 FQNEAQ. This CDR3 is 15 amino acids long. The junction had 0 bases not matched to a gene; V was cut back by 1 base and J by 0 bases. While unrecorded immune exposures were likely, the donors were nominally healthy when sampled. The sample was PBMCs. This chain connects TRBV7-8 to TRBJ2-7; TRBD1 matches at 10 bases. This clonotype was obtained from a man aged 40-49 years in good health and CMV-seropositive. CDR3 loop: CASSLGDRGSYEQYF. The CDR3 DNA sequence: TGTGCCAGCAGCTTAGGGGACAGGGGCTCCTACGAGCAGTACTTC.